A selection of T cell receptor beta chains follows, all from one sample in a study of a mutant IDH1 vaccine in newly diagnosed glioma. Their antigen targets remain unknown. TCRdb's table, derived via immunoSEQ multiplex PCR, lists solely in-frame clones and lacks some. In the table there are about 34,000 clones, more than 75% of which are singletons. Sequenced here: PBMCs, sampled from a glioma patient whose treatment included an IDH1 peptide vaccine. These receptors all come from a woman aged 30 to 39 with glioma. CDR3s include the opening cysteine and the closing phenylalanine or tryptophan. A D gene is named only where the DNA matches it firmly. Clone size, where shown, is once, few, many, or a class for clones that have expanded.

-	-	TRBV18	15	TRBJ1-1	CASSPPGARNTEAFF	TGTGCCAGCTCACCACCAGGGGCTCGGAACACTGAAGCTTTCTTT
few	-	TRBV5-8	17	TRBJ1-3	CASSLGAFRNSGNTIYF	TGTGCCAGCAGCTTAGGTGCTTTCAGGAACTCTGGAAACACCATATATTTT
-	TRBD1	TRBV10-3	16	TRBJ1-4	CATGPGQTATNEKLFF	TGTGCCACCGGCCCGGGACAGACTGCAACTAATGAAAAACTGTTTTTT
-	-	TRBV6-5	11	TRBJ2-7	CASRAVGEQYF	TGTGCCAGCAGGGCCGTGGGCGAGCAGTACTTC
-	-	TRBV5-4	14	TRBJ1-3	CASSERTPGNTIYF	TGTGCCAGCAGCGAGAGGACTCCTGGAAACACCATATATTTT
-	-	TRBV30	13	TRBJ1-5	CAWSGSLDQPQHF	TGTGCCTGGAGTGGGAGCCTAGATCAGCCCCAGCATTTT
-	-	TRBV5-4	13	TRBJ1-2	CASSQGFGYGYTF	TGTGCCAGCAGCCAGGGATTCGGCTATGGCTACACCTTC
once	-	TRBV5-1	9	TRBJ2-7	CASNYEQYF	TGCGCCAGCAACTACGAGCAGTACTTC
-	TRBD2	TRBV2	16	TRBJ2-3	CASRKTSSGVTDTQYF	TGTGCCAGCAGGAAGACATCTAGCGGGGTCACAGATACGCAGTATTTT
-	TRBD2	TRBV4-1	16	TRBJ2-1	CASSASGTSAALGQFF	TGCGCCAGCAGCGCATCCGGGACTAGCGCGGCCCTAGGGCAGTTCTTC
-	-	TRBV7-9	15	TRBJ2-3	CASSRDRTSTDTQYF	TGTGCCAGCAGCCGCGACAGAACTAGCACAGATACGCAGTATTTT
-	-	TRBV29-1	11	TRBJ1-1	CSVGQGFEAFF	TGCAGCGTTGGGCAGGGCTTTGAAGCTTTCTTT
-	-	TRBV5-6	15	TRBJ1-2	CASSAPPGTVYGYTF	TGTGCCAGCAGTGCACCACCCGGGACGGTCTATGGCTACACCTTC
-	-	TRBV7-9	13	TRBJ2-4	CASSLGALGIQYF	TGTGCCAGCAGCTTAGGGGCCTTGGGCATTCAGTACTTC
-	-	TRBV14	12	TRBJ1-2	CASSQDLRSYTF	TGTGCCAGCAGCCAAGATTTAAGAAGCTACACCTTC
-	-	TRBV5-4	11	TRBJ1-2	CASSSGHSYTF	TGTGCCAGCAGCTCCGGGCACAGCTACACCTTC
-	-	TRBV7-9	15	TRBJ1-1	CASSLVGSMNTEAFF	TGTGCCAGCAGCTTAGTCGGCAGCATGAACACTGAAGCTTTCTTT
-	-	TRBV4-3	14	TRBJ1-4	CASSPPGQSEKLFF	TGCGCCAGCAGCCCACCCGGGCAGAGTGAAAAACTGTTTTTT
-	-	TRBV6-5	12	TRBJ2-7	CARTTQSYEQYF	TGTGCCAGGACAACGCAGTCCTACGAGCAGTACTTC
-	-	TRBV6-1	12	TRBJ1-2	CASSEGVIGYTF	TGTGCCAGCAGTGAGGGAGTAATTGGCTACACCTTC
-	TRBD2	TRBV7-9	19	TRBJ2-2	CASSSDPGLAGGNTGELFF	TGTGCCAGCAGCTCCGATCCGGGACTAGCGGGGGGAAACACCGGGGAGCTGTTTTTT
few	-	TRBV4-2	16	TRBJ1-2	CASSQSGGGLGDGYTF	TGTGCCAGCAGCCAAAGTGGGGGGGGCCTCGGGGATGGCTACACCTTC
-	TRBD1	TRBV13	16	TRBJ1-6	CASSHRTGASNSPLHF	TGTGCCAGCAGCCACCGGACAGGGGCCAGTAATTCACCCCTCCACTTT
-	-	TRBV4-3	14	TRBJ1-1	CASSQERWNTEAFF	TGCGCCAGCAGCCAAGAAAGGTGGAACACTGAAGCTTTCTTT
-	-	TRBV6-1	16	TRBJ1-4	CASSEVQSATNEKLFF	TGTGCCAGCAGTGAAGTGCAGAGTGCAACTAATGAAAAACTGTTTTTT
-	-	TRBV7-9	16	TRBJ1-4	CASSPAGRGRDEKLFF	TGTGCCAGCAGCCCAGCGGGCCGGGGTAGGGATGAAAAACTGTTTTTT
-	-	TRBV29-1	13	TRBJ2-5	CSVGHSAHETQYF	TGCAGCGTGGGACATTCAGCTCACGAGACCCAGTACTTC
few	-	TRBV5-4	15	TRBJ2-7	CASSLGAEGVYEQYF	TGTGCCAGCAGCTTGGGGGCGGAGGGGGTATACGAGCAGTACTTC
-	-	TRBV19	16	TRBJ1-2	CASSIRQGPMAYGYTF	TGTGCCAGTAGTATCCGTCAGGGGCCAATGGCCTATGGCTACACCTTC
-	-	TRBV7-6	15	TRBJ1-2	CASSLRRGTGYGYTF	TGTGCCAGCAGCCTAAGGAGGGGGACTGGTTACGGCTACACCTTC
-	-	TRBV7-2	16	TRBJ1-1	CASNLGPGQRNTEAFF	TGTGCCAGCAACTTAGGTCCGGGACAACGAAACACTGAAGCTTTCTTT
-	-	TRBV2	16	TRBJ2-2	CASSPRGGSGTGELFF	TGTGCCAGCAGCCCCAGGGGGGGGTCAGGCACCGGGGAGCTGTTTTTT
-	TRBD2	TRBV4-2	16	TRBJ2-5	CASSQDEAGVGETQYF	TGTGCCAGCAGCCAAGATGAAGCGGGGGTCGGGGAGACCCAGTACTTC
few	-	TRBV29-1	15	TRBJ1-2	CSAGRPLAQKGGYTF	TGCAGCGCCGGACGACCCCTGGCACAAAAGGGGGGCTACACCTTC
-	-	TRBV6-5	13	TRBJ2-7	CASSYIKGNEQYF	TGTGCCAGCAGTTACATCAAAGGGAACGAGCAGTACTTC
-	-	TRBV4-3	15	TRBJ2-7	CASSQLPAAYREQYF	TGCGCCAGCAGCCAACTCCCCGCAGCGTACAGGGAGCAGTACTTC
-	-	TRBV4-1	15	TRBJ2-4	CASSQVGLAKNIQYF	TGCGCCAGCAGCCAAGTGGGGTTAGCCAAAAACATTCAGTACTTC
once	-	TRBV5-1	13	TRBJ2-5	CASSLRLQETQYF	TGCGCCAGCAGCTTAAGGCTGCAAGAGACCCAGTACTTC
-	TRBD1	TRBV5-4	17	TRBJ1-1	CASSFGQGRGLGTEAFF	TGTGCCAGCAGTTTTGGACAGGGGAGAGGGTTAGGCACTGAAGCTTTCTTT
-	-	TRBV5-1	15	TRBJ2-7	CASSLGGTPSYEQYF	TGCGCCAGCAGCTTGGGGGGGACGCCGTCCTACGAGCAGTACTTC
-	-	TRBV7-2	15	TRBJ2-3	CASSVTGISTDTQYF	TGTGCCAGCAGCGTAACGGGGATTAGCACAGATACGCAGTATTTT
-	-	TRBV7-8	14	TRBJ2-2	CASSYAMNTGELFF	TGTGCCAGCAGCTACGCAATGAACACCGGGGAGCTGTTTTTT
-	TRBD2	TRBV7-9	18	TRBJ2-1	CASSSTPGTSGSYNEQFF	TGTGCCAGCAGCTCAACCCCCGGGACTAGCGGCAGTTACAATGAGCAGTTCTTC
-	-	TRBV19	12	TRBJ2-2	CASSIEPGELFF	TGTGCCAGTAGTATAGAACCCGGGGAGCTGTTTTTT
-	-	TRBV6-1	14	TRBJ1-1	CASSPRPGDTEAFF	TGTGCCAGCAGTCCGAGACCCGGGGACACTGAAGCTTTCTTT
-	-	TRBV5-4	16	TRBJ2-2	CASSAGQRGGAGELFF	TGTGCCAGCAGCGCGGGTCAGAGGGGGGGGGCCGGGGAGCTGTTTTTT
once	-	TRBV5-1	17	TRBJ1-6	CASSPLEQGNYNSPLHF	TGCGCCAGCAGCCCGCTTGAACAGGGTAACTATAATTCACCCCTCCACTTT
-	TRBD2	TRBV7-8	17	TRBJ2-3	CASSLFGTSGVGDTQYF	TGTGCCAGCAGCTTATTTGGGACTAGCGGTGTTGGGGATACGCAGTATTTT
-	-	TRBV7-2	13	TRBJ1-5	CASSLEFGQPQHF	TGTGCCAGCAGCTTAGAGTTTGGACAGCCCCAGCATTTT
once	-	TRBV19	14	TRBJ1-1	CASSIGGVRTEAFF	TGTGCCAGTAGTATAGGAGGGGTGCGGACTGAAGCTTTCTTT
-	-	TRBV5-1	13	TRBJ1-2	CASSLDGSYGYTF	TGCGCCAGCAGCTTGGACGGCAGCTATGGCTACACCTTC
-	-	TRBV30	12	TRBJ1-1	CAWSGRGLEAFF	TGTGCCTGGAGTGGCCGAGGACTTGAAGCTTTCTTT
-	TRBD1	TRBV19	14	TRBJ1-5	CASSKGQGEQPQHF	TGTGCCAGTAGTAAGGGACAGGGGGAACAGCCCCAGCATTTT
-	-	TRBV2	13	TRBJ1-1	CASRVDRNTEAFF	TGTGCCAGCAGAGTGGACAGGAACACTGAAGCTTTCTTT
-	-	TRBV4-1	14	TRBJ2-7	CASSGGQAFYEQYF	TGCGCCAGCAGTGGAGGCCAAGCTTTCTACGAGCAGTACTTC
-	TRBD1	TRBV6-5	15	TRBJ1-6	CASRTGGIGVSPLHF	TGTGCCAGCAGGACAGGGGGCATAGGGGTTTCACCCCTCCACTTT
-	TRBD2	TRBV27	14	TRBJ2-1	CASSLSGLAGVWVF	TGTGCCAGCAGTTTATCCGGGTTAGCGGGGGTTTGGGTCTTC
-	-	TRBV2	15	TRBJ1-4	CASIRDLTMDEKLFF	TGTGCCAGCATTCGGGACCTCACCATGGATGAAAAACTGTTTTTT
-	-	TRBV20-1	11	TRBJ2-5	CSVSDRETQYF	TGCAGTGTTAGCGACAGGGAGACCCAGTACTTC
-	TRBD1	TRBV2	15	TRBJ2-4	CASTFGGTGNDIQYF	TGTGCCAGCACCTTTGGGGGGACAGGGAACGACATTCAGTACTTC